The rows below give T cell receptor beta chains drawn from one sample of a study of beta chain features in type 1 diabetes. Here immunoSEQ multiplex PCR was the method, and the copy in TCRdb shows in-frame clones only, minus some. The table shows roughly 240,000 clones, with around 24% occurring only once. Input material: naive CD4+ T cells from blood. These TCRs come from a woman aged 30 to 39 with type 1 diabetes. Each CDR3 is given with its conserved first and last residue. A D gene is named only where the DNA matches it firmly. A row's size may be missing; if present it is once, few, many or a size class.

>NA|TRBJ2-3|TRBV5-4|TRBD2
CASSFKAGADTQYF
TGTGCCAGCAGCTTCAAGGCGGGAGCAGATACGCAGTATTTT
>few|TRBJ2-5|TRBV4-1|TRBD1
CASSQNRGETQYF
TGCGCCAGCAGCCAAAACAGGGGAGAGACCCAGTACTTC
>few|TRBJ2-1|TRBV7-9|TRBD2
CASSLGIVLAGLDEQFF
TGTGCCAGCAGCTTAGGGATAGTACTAGCGGGACTTGATGAGCAGTTCTTC
>NA|TRBJ1-5|TRBV5-4|NA
CASSLGGRRNQPQHF
TGTGCCAGCAGCTTGGGAGGGCGCCGAAATCAGCCCCAGCATTTT
>few|TRBJ2-2|TRBV9|TRBD2
CASSPSGRARTGELFF
TGTGCCAGCAGCCCTAGCGGGAGGGCCAGGACCGGGGAGCTGTTTTTT
>few|TRBJ2-5|TRBV28|NA
CASKEKYETQYF
TGTGCCAGCAAGGAGAAGTACGAGACCCAGTACTTC
>NA|TRBJ2-1|TRBV5-1|TRBD2
CASPLAGSYNEQFF
TGCGCCAGCCCGCTAGCGGGCTCCTACAATGAGCAGTTCTTC
>few|TRBJ2-7|TRBV9|TRBD1
CASSPGTGSYEQYF
TGTGCCAGCAGCCCCGGGACAGGTAGTTACGAGCAGTACTTC
>NA|TRBJ2-5|TRBV10-3|NA
CAIKEWGVETQYF
TGTGCCATCAAGGAGTGGGGCGTAGAGACCCAGTACTTC
>few|TRBJ2-3|TRBV21-1|NA
CASSPLLDTQYF
TGTGCCAGCAGCCCCCTGTTGGATACGCAGTATTTT
>NA|TRBJ2-5|TRBV5-1|TRBD2
CASSLVAGGPYQETQYF
TGCGCCAGCAGCTTGGTGGCGGGAGGGCCTTATCAAGAGACCCAGTACTTC
>few|TRBJ2-4|TRBV9|NA
CASSVALGSDHIQYF
TGTGCCAGCAGCGTAGCTCTCGGGAGTGACCACATTCAGTACTTC
>NA|TRBJ1-1|TRBV11-2|NA
CASSLISRGEAFF
TGTGCCAGCAGCTTAATTTCAAGGGGGGAAGCTTTCTTT
>NA|TRBJ2-7|TRBV29-1|TRBD1
CSVQQGPAFDYEQYF
TGCAGCGTCCAACAGGGGCCCGCCTTTGACTACGAGCAGTACTTC
>NA|TRBJ2-1|TRBV6-1|TRBD2
CASSEGASGRVAQYNEQFF
TGTGCCAGCAGTGAAGGGGCTAGCGGGAGGGTAGCTCAGTACAATGAGCAGTTCTTC
>NA|TRBJ2-3|TRBV5-8|TRBD2
CASSAGLARGADTQYF
TGTGCCAGCAGCGCTGGACTAGCGAGAGGTGCAGATACGCAGTATTTT
>few|TRBJ2-3|TRBV29-1|TRBD2
CSVEGLAGVGGDTQYF
TGCAGCGTTGAAGGACTAGCGGGAGTAGGTGGGGATACGCAGTATTTT
>few|TRBJ2-7|TRBV27|TRBD2
CASSPRLASYEQYF
TGTGCCAGCAGTCCCCGACTAGCTTCCTACGAGCAGTACTTC
>NA|TRBJ2-7|TRBV16|NA
CASSKFSGRAGEQYF
TGTGCCAGCAGCAAGTTCTCGGGCAGGGCAGGCGAGCAGTACTTC
>NA|TRBJ2-3|TRBV7-2|NA
CASSQNSGAGLDTQYF
TGTGCCAGCAGCCAGAACTCGGGAGCAGGTCTAGATACGCAGTATTTT
>NA|TRBJ1-1|TRBV30|TRBD1
CAHARDRVTEAFF
TGTGCCCATGCCAGGGACAGGGTCACTGAAGCTTTCTTT
>few|TRBJ2-1|TRBV7-3|NA
CASSLSRYNEQFF
TGTGCCAGCAGCTTATCCAGATACAATGAGCAGTTCTTC
>few|TRBJ2-1|TRBV5-1|TRBD2
CASSVGTSGYNEQFF
TGCGCCAGCAGCGTCGGGACTAGCGGATACAATGAGCAGTTCTTC
>NA|TRBJ1-1|TRBV30|NA
CAWTHQGNTEAFF
TGTGCCTGGACCCATCAGGGGAACACTGAAGCTTTCTTT
>NA|TRBJ1-2|TRBV6-6|TRBD1
CASSLQGADGYTF
TGTGCCAGCAGCCTACAGGGGGCGGACGGCTACACCTTC